This T cell receptor (beta chain) was sequenced in a study of breast tumors, draining lymph nodes, adjacent tissues. Ten or more counts support this clonotype. The junction departs from germline at one end; a sequencing error may be responsible. TCRdb reanalysed the multiplex PCR reads using MiXCR and keeps one entry per CDR3 protein. This table has about 15,000 distinct CDR3 sequences, over 55% appearing once. The CDR3 consists of 12 residues. The rearrangement joins TRBV12-3 or TRBV12-4 to TRBJ1-2; the D gene is possibly TRBD1 (5 bases). The receptor was derived from a female donor with breast cancer. Some clones in this sample may be carry-over from other donors' samples. Sequenced: tumor-adjacent breast tissue. CDR3 nucleotide sequence: TGTGCCAGCAGTCGCCAGGGTTTTGGCTACGCCTTC. This codes for CASSRQGFGYAF.